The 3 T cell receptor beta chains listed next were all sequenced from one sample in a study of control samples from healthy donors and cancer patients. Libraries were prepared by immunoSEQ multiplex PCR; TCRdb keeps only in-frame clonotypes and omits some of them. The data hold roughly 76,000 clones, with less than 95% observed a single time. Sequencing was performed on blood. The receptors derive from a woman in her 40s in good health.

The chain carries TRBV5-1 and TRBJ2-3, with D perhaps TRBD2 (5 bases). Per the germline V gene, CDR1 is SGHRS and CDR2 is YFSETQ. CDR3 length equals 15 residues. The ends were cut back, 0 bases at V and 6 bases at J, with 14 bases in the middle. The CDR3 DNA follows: TGCGCCAGCAGCTTGGAGTCGACTATATCCGATACGCAGTATTTT. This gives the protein CASSLESTISDTQYF.

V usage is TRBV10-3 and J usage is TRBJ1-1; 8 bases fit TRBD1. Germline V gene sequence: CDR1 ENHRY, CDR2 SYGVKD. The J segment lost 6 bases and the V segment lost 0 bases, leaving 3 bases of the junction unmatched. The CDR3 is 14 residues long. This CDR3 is CAISESTGVAEAFF. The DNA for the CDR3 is TGTGCCATCAGTGAGTCGACAGGGGTTGCTGAAGCTTTCTTT.

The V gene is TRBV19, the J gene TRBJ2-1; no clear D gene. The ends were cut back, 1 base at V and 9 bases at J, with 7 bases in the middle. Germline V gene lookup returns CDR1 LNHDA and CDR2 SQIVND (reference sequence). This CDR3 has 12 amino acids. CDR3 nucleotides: TGTGCCAGTAGTATAGGAGTCCTTGAGCAGTTCTTC. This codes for CASSIGVLEQFF.